These T cell receptor beta chains were read from a single sample in a study of shared clonotypes between healthy human individuals. Method: immunoSEQ multiplex PCR; TCRdb's copy keeps in-frame clones and lacks some. Of around 2.1 million clones in the sample, 90% to 95% are singletons; the top ten hold around 1.7%. Sequenced sample: naive CD8+ T cells from PBMCs. The receptor set was obtained from a young man in good health. Some clones in this sample may be carry-over from other donors' samples. Each CDR3 is given with its conserved first and last residue. The order of the fields is V gene, D gene, CDR3 protein. The D gene is left open where the match is weak.

v_call: TRBV4-1
d_call: TRBD1
cdr3_aa: CASSQGDRGDEQYF

v_call: TRBV6-5
d_call: .
cdr3_aa: CASSYGGPSYEQYF

v_call: TRBV28
d_call: .
cdr3_aa: CASRPDGHEQYF

v_call: TRBV2
d_call: .
cdr3_aa: CAWGIDPRDEQYF

v_call: TRBV10-3
d_call: .
cdr3_aa: CAISETGTDLQETQYF

v_call: TRBV7-2
d_call: .
cdr3_aa: CASSLPGTAGETQYF

v_call: TRBV7-9
d_call: TRBD1
cdr3_aa: CASSPGQDYNEQFF

v_call: TRBV7-9
d_call: .
cdr3_aa: CASSLLASESTDTQYF

v_call: TRBV14
d_call: .
cdr3_aa: CASSQDMAGLSSYEQYF

v_call: TRBV7-9
d_call: TRBD2
cdr3_aa: CASRPWTSGSSYNEQFF

v_call: TRBV7-9
d_call: TRBD2
cdr3_aa: CASSKRTSGRAKGTDTQYF

v_call: TRBV29-1
d_call: TRBD2
cdr3_aa: CSTRLAGVSEQFF

v_call: TRBV7-3
d_call: TRBD1
cdr3_aa: CASSLPQGPVATNEKLFF

v_call: TRBV5-1
d_call: .
cdr3_aa: CASNPRETSTHEQYF

v_call: TRBV16
d_call: .
cdr3_aa: CASSQYPKSTEAFF

v_call: TRBV19
d_call: TRBD1
cdr3_aa: CASSGGTASNEKLFF

v_call: TRBV5-4
d_call: TRBD2
cdr3_aa: CATTSGGYNEQFF

v_call: TRBV6-1
d_call: .
cdr3_aa: CASSEAGWGFYNEQFF

v_call: TRBV6-5
d_call: .
cdr3_aa: CASSPAISNQPQHF

v_call: TRBV9
d_call: .
cdr3_aa: CASSPHTGELFF

v_call: TRBV28
d_call: TRBD2
cdr3_aa: CASSPMAGGEQYF

v_call: TRBV4-1
d_call: .
cdr3_aa: CASSQAGSSADTQYF

v_call: TRBV7-9
d_call: .
cdr3_aa: CASSLAYGPGPDTQYF

v_call: TRBV7-9
d_call: .
cdr3_aa: CASSLPLTTAEAFF

v_call: TRBV11-2
d_call: TRBD1
cdr3_aa: CASSLARQGGSGANVLTF

v_call: TRBV5-6
d_call: .
cdr3_aa: CASSLVQYERADTQYF

v_call: TRBV25-1
d_call: .
cdr3_aa: CASSEWGQASNEKLFF

v_call: TRBV5-6
d_call: .
cdr3_aa: CASSTGSGRSYEQYF

v_call: TRBV27
d_call: TRBD2
cdr3_aa: CASSPGLAAFEQYF

v_call: TRBV9
d_call: .
cdr3_aa: CASSVEGTTYNEQFF

v_call: TRBV4-1
d_call: .
cdr3_aa: CASSQVVGEETQYF

v_call: TRBV7-6
d_call: .
cdr3_aa: CASSLTPEGRTDTQYF

v_call: TRBV6-5
d_call: .
cdr3_aa: CASSPITWGQPQHF

v_call: TRBV6-5
d_call: .
cdr3_aa: CASSYGGENTEAFF

v_call: TRBV14
d_call: TRBD1
cdr3_aa: CASSQDDREGSREQYF

v_call: TRBV19
d_call: .
cdr3_aa: CASSIGAGIEQYF

v_call: TRBV9
d_call: TRBD2
cdr3_aa: CASSAPGTSNNNEQFF

v_call: TRBV4-1
d_call: .
cdr3_aa: CASSLTQGLPYNEQFF

v_call: TRBV27
d_call: TRBD2
cdr3_aa: CASSFIGTSGTDTQYF

v_call: TRBV10-1
d_call: TRBD2
cdr3_aa: CASSRTSGGFVNEQFF

v_call: TRBV15
d_call: .
cdr3_aa: CATSRGEETQYF

v_call: TRBV30
d_call: TRBD2
cdr3_aa: CAWNGLAGFRGTYNEQFF

v_call: TRBV29-1
d_call: .
cdr3_aa: CSVGASNSNQPQHF

v_call: TRBV2
d_call: .
cdr3_aa: CASSLYEQYF

v_call: TRBV27
d_call: TRBD1
cdr3_aa: CASSSTTGLVTGELFF

v_call: TRBV14
d_call: .
cdr3_aa: CASSPGPGTDYNYGYTF

v_call: TRBV5-1
d_call: TRBD1
cdr3_aa: CASSLVKIGTVGDYEQYF

v_call: TRBV2
d_call: .
cdr3_aa: CASSEALQSGKDEQFF

v_call: TRBV5-6
d_call: .
cdr3_aa: CASSTSKAGQRQANEKLFF

v_call: TRBV27
d_call: .
cdr3_aa: CASTGRQDYGYTF

v_call: TRBV15
d_call: TRBD2
cdr3_aa: CATSQGLAGPYEQYF

v_call: TRBV7-2
d_call: .
cdr3_aa: CASSLNYGYTF

v_call: TRBV9
d_call: .
cdr3_aa: CASSVDGARVQFF

v_call: TRBV4-3
d_call: TRBD2
cdr3_aa: CASSQDSFRTSGRPYEQYF

v_call: TRBV2
d_call: TRBD1
cdr3_aa: CAARDRGNNEQFF